The source of this T cell receptor (beta chain) is a study of breast tumors, draining lymph nodes, adjacent tissues. Each CDR3 protein gets one entry after TCRdb re-called the multiplex PCR reads with MiXCR. The data hold tens of thousands of distinct CDR3 sequences, with less than 60% observed a single time. About this clonotype: The antigen is not known.

Study-wide findings and caveats: Luminal-like breast cancer showed significantly higher tumor–nontumor repertoire similarity than basal-like. Tumor TCR diversity was below lymph nodes but above nontumor tissue.

Trimming removed 6 bases at V and 4 bases at J, with 18 bases between. The CDR3 has 16 residues. Germline assignment: CDR1 SGHTA and CDR2 FQGNSA. The chain links TRBV7-2 to TRBJ2-2; D is perhaps TRBD2 (6 bases). Sample: breast tumor tissue. This clonotype was obtained from a female donor with breast cancer. Some clones in this sample may be carry-over from other donors' samples. The CDR3 spells CASRPPGVGITGELFF. Written as DNA, the CDR3 is TGTGCCAGCAGACCCCCGGGGGTTGGGATCACCGGGGAGCTGTTTTTT.